The 21 T cell receptor beta chains in this list originate from one sample, sequenced in a study of T cell repertoires in aging, cancer and after chemotherapy. Peripheral blood genomic DNA, not sorted cells or RNA, was the template. Rearranged V-D-J TRB sequences were amplified with a mixed TRB-A/B primer pool. Each CDR3 protein gets one entry after TCRdb re-called the multiplex PCR reads with MiXCR. The sample carries under 7,500 distinct CDR3 sequences, roughly a fifth recorded once. The sequenced sample consisted of blood. The receptors were sampled from a human donor with a blood cancer.

This clonotype occurred a few times. This chain uses TRBV7-2 with TRBJ2-7, with TRBD2 identical over 14 bases. The CDR3 consists of 18 residues. Germline-derived CDR1 and CDR2 are SGHTA and FQGNSA. After removal of 1 base from V and 4 bases from J, the junction contained 9 bases not matched to a gene. CDR3 protein: CASSLEGGLAGGMYEQYF. DNA for the CDR3: TGTGCCAGCAGCTTAGAAGGAGGACTAGCGGGGGGTATGTACGAGCAGTACTTC.

The chain joins TRBV20-1 to TRBJ1-6, with 7 bases identical to TRBD1. Germline assignment: CDR1 DFQATT and CDR2 SNEGSKA (reference sequence). The CDR3 extends over 15 amino acids. The ends lost 0 bases at V and 6 bases at J; junction bases unmatched: 5. CDR3: CSARDRGQTNSPLHF. The CDR3 nucleotides are TGCAGTGCTAGAGATAGGGGACAGACTAATTCACCCCTCCACTTT.

This clonotype is medium-sized in the sample. V is TRBV6-5 and J is TRBJ1-6, with unresolved D. Trimming removed 4 bases at V and 2 bases at J, with 9 bases between. In germline, CDR1 is MNHEY, CDR2 SVGAGI. The CDR3 contains 15 residues. The CDR3 DNA reads as TGTGCCAGCAGTTCAACAGCCCCCTATAATTCACCCCTCCACTTT. It codes for CASSSTAPYNSPLHF.

V gene TRBV5-1 combines with J gene TRBJ2-1; D is unclear. The CDR3 length is 13 residues. Germline V gene data show CDR1 as SGHRS and CDR2 as YFSETQ. Deletions cut 0 bases from V and 4 bases from J, with 5 bases between. Written as DNA, the CDR3 is TGCGCCAGCAGCTTGGAACAGTACAATGAGCAGTTCTTC. Translating gives CASSLEQYNEQFF.

This clonotype rates as medium-sized (0.01 to 0.1%). J is TRBJ2-2 and V is TRBV19, with 11 bases aligning to TRBD1. V lost 10 bases and J lost 5; bases outside the gene matches: 3. There are 13 residues in the CDR3. Germline V gives CDR1 LNHDA, CDR2 SQIVND (reference sequence). The chain's CDR3 is CATGTGGTGELFF. The CDR3 DNA reads TGTGCCACCGGGACAGGGGGAACCGGGGAGCTGTTTTTT.

This clonotype is labeled as medium-sized. The gene calls are TRBV7-2 and TRBJ2-1; possible D gene TRBD2, 6 bases. Trimming removed 6 bases at V and 4 bases at J, with 16 bases between. CDR1 SGHTA and CDR2 FQGNSA come from the germline V gene. The CDR3 covers 15 residues. The CDR3 nucleotides read TGTGCCAGCAGTCGAACGGGAGACGGATACAATGAGCAGTTCTTC. As protein: CASSRTGDGYNEQFF.

By sample fraction, this clonotype is medium-sized. The V gene is TRBV29-1, the J gene TRBJ2-7; 8 nucleotides align to TRBD2. Germline V gene sequence: CDR1 SQVTM, CDR2 ANQGSEA. The CDR3 has 18 residues. Unmatched junction bases numbered 22, after V lost 7 bases and J lost 2 bases. CDR3 region: CSGLLTGSGGGGPYEQYF. In DNA, the CDR3 is TGCAGCGGCCTCTTAACCGGCAGCGGGGGAGGGGGGCCCTACGAGCAGTACTTC.

This clonotype was seen a handful of times. V gene TRBV6-6 combines with J gene TRBJ1-1; the D is unclear. V was cut by 7 bases and J by 1 base, with 13 bases left in between. The CDR3 is 14 amino acids. Looked up from germline, CDR1 is MNHNY and CDR2 is SVGAGI (reference sequence). In DNA, the CDR3 is TGTGCCAGCACCCCTCGAGCCTCGAACACTGAAGCTTTCTTT. As protein: CASTPRASNTEAFF.

This clonotype is medium-sized by share. At one boundary the junction diverges from the germline segment, which might be a read error. This chain links TRBV12-3 or TRBV12-4 with TRBJ1-2; D ambiguous. The CDR3 runs to 12 residues. CDR3 loop: CASSLGWAAYSF. CDR3 bases: TGTGCCAGCAGTTTAGGGTGGGCAGCATACAGCTTC.

The chain employs TRBV6-2 or TRBV6-3 and TRBJ2-3; D is unresolved. Trimming removed 0 bases from V and 5 bases from J, with 18 bases in between. The CDR3 runs 17 residues. CDR1 is MNHEY and CDR2 is SVGEGT in the germline V gene. This chain's CDR3 is CASSYSGGPNLGDTQYF. CDR3 bases: TGTGCCAGCAGTTACTCAGGTGGGCCGAATCTAGGAGATACGCAGTATTTT.

Sample share makes this clonotype medium-sized (0.01 to 0.1%). The V gene is TRBV6-1, the J gene TRBJ1-6; the D gene is possibly TRBD1 (5 bases). This CDR3 region has 15 residues. Trimming took 7 bases from V and 4 from J, leaving 14 bases between them. Germline V gives CDR1 MNHNS, CDR2 SASEGT. The chain's CDR3 is CASTMGGAYNSPLHF. The CDR3 DNA reads as TGTGCCAGCACCATGGGGGGTGCGTATAATTCACCCCTCCACTTT.

The chain joins TRBV4-2 to TRBJ2-5; 10 positions match TRBD2. The CDR3 has 16 residues. CDR1 and CDR2 (germline): LGHNA, YNFKEQ. J was trimmed by 1 base and V by 6 bases; bases with no gene match: 8. CDR3: CASSPTLAGTQETQYF. DNA for the CDR3: TGTGCCAGCAGTCCTACACTAGCGGGGACCCAAGAGACCCAGTACTTC.

A remark on this clonotype: A single base separates this from a much larger clone, so it may be a read error. The chain couples TRBV19 to TRBJ2-7; D might be TRBD1 (7 bases). The CDR3 covers 13 residues. Germline lookup yields CDR1 LNHDA and CDR2 SQIVND (reference sequence). V was cut by 6 bases and J by 7 bases, with 16 bases left in between. CDR3 DNA sequence: TGTGCCAGTAGCGGAAAGGGGGCGGGAGAGCAGTACTTC. Protein product: CASSGKGAGEQYF.

V usage is TRBV6-2 or TRBV6-3 and J usage is TRBJ2-7; the match to TRBD1 covers 9 bases. The V segment lost 2 bases and the J segment 5 bases; nucleotides outside the gene matches: 4. CDR3 length: 14 amino acids. Germline V gene data show CDR1 as MNHEY and CDR2 as SVGEGT. CDR3 coding DNA: TGTGCCAGCAGTTACGCCGGGACAGGGAACGAGCAGTACTTC. It is translated as CASSYAGTGNEQYF.

This clonotype showed up just a few times. The chain links TRBV7-9 to TRBJ2-3, with unresolved D. This CDR3 is built from 17 residues. Looked up from germline, CDR1 is SEHNR and CDR2 is FQNEAQ (reference sequence). V was pared by 5 bases and J by 0 bases, with 18 bases between. The CDR3 reads CASSPRSVLSSTDTQYF. The CDR3 DNA is TGTGCCAGCAGCCCTCGGTCAGTACTCTCCAGCACAGATACGCAGTATTTT.

This chain joins TRBV28 and TRBJ2-4, with 8 positions matching TRBD1. Germline CDR1 is MDHEN and CDR2 is SYDVKM. The CDR3 consists of 15 residues. The V segment lost 3 bases and the J segment 1 base; nucleotides outside the gene matches: 2. The CDR3 bases are TGTGCCAGCAGTTTCAGGGGGCGGGCCAAAAACATTCAGTACTTC. It codes for CASSFRGRAKNIQYF.

In its sample, this clonotype ranks as medium-sized. The chain links TRBV18 to TRBJ1-2; the D gene is possibly TRBD1 (6 bases). The CDR3 sequence is 15 residues long. Between the trimmed V and J ends, which lost 3 bases and 2 bases, there was a span of 13 bases. CDR1 is KGHSH, CDR2 LQKENI, per germline. For the CDR3, the DNA is TGTGCCAGCTCACCGGGGGCAGGGGAAAACTATGGCTACACCTTC. It yields the protein CASSPGAGENYGYTF.

This clonotype rates as medium-sized (0.01 to 0.1%). V usage is TRBV19 and J usage is TRBJ2-3; D is possibly TRBD1 (6 bases). This CDR3 comprises 14 residues. Deletions cut 6 bases from V and 2 bases from J, with 12 bases between. Per germline, CDR1 LNHDA and CDR2 SQIVND (reference sequence). Here the CDR3 reads CASSLGDNTDTQYF. The CDR3 DNA is TGTGCCAGTAGCCTAGGGGACAACACAGATACGCAGTATTTT.

This clonotype is classed as medium-sized. The V gene is TRBV18, the J gene TRBJ1-2; D not resolved. The germline gives CDR1 KGHSH, CDR2 LQKENI. Trimming left V 3 bases short and J 3 bases short, with 5 bases between. The CDR3 runs 12 residues. CDR3 nucleotide sequence: TGTGCCAGCTCACCTTCTGACTATGGCTACACCTTC. Translated: CASSPSDYGYTF.

This clonotype qualifies as medium-sized. This sequence joins TRBV27 and TRBJ2-1; 9 nucleotides agree with TRBD1. Trimming cost V 5 bases and J 7 bases; bases outside gene matches: 6. Per the germline V gene, CDR1 is MNHEY and CDR2 is SMNVEV (reference sequence). This CDR3 is 14 amino acids long. CDR3 loop: CASSVQGAGNEQFF. CDR3 coding DNA: TGTGCCAGCAGTGTACAGGGGGCTGGGAATGAGCAGTTCTTC.

The chain links TRBV19 to TRBJ1-4, with TRBD1 matching 10 bases. The CDR3 covers 16 residues. Losses at the gene ends were 4 bases for V and 8 bases for J; bases not matched to a gene: 10. The germline V gene has CDR1 LNHDA and CDR2 SQIVND (reference sequence). The CDR3: CASSTTSGTGDEKLFF. The CDR3 region has the DNA TGTGCCAGTAGTACCACAAGCGGGACAGGGGACGAAAAACTGTTTTTT.